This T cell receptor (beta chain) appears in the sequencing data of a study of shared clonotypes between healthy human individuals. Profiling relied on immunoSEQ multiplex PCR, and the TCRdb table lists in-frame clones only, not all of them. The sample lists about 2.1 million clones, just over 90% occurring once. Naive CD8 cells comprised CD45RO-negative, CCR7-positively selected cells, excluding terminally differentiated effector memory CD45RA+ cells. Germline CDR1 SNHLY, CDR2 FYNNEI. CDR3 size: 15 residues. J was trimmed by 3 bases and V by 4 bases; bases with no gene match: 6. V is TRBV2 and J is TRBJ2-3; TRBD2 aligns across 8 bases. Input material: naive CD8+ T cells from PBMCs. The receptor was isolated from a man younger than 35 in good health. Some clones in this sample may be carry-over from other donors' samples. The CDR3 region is CASSGREGHTDTQYF. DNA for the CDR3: TGTGCCAGCAGTGGACGGGAGGGCCATACAGATACGCAGTATTTT.